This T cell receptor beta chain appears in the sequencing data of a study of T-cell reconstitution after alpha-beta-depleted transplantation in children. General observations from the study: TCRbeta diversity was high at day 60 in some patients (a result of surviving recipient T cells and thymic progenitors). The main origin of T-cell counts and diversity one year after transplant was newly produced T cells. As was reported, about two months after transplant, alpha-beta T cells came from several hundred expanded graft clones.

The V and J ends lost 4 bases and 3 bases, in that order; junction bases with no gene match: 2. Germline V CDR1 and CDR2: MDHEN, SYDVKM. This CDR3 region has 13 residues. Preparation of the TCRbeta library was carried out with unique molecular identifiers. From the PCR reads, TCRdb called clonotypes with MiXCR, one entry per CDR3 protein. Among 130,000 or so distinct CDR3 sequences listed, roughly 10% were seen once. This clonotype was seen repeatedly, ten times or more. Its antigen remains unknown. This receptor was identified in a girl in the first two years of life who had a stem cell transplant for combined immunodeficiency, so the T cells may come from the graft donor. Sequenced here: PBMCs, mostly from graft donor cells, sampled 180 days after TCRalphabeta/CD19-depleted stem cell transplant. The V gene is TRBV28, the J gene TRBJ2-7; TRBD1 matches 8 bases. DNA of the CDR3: TGTGCCAGCAGTTCTACAGGGGGCTACGAGCAGTACTTC. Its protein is CASSSTGGYEQYF.